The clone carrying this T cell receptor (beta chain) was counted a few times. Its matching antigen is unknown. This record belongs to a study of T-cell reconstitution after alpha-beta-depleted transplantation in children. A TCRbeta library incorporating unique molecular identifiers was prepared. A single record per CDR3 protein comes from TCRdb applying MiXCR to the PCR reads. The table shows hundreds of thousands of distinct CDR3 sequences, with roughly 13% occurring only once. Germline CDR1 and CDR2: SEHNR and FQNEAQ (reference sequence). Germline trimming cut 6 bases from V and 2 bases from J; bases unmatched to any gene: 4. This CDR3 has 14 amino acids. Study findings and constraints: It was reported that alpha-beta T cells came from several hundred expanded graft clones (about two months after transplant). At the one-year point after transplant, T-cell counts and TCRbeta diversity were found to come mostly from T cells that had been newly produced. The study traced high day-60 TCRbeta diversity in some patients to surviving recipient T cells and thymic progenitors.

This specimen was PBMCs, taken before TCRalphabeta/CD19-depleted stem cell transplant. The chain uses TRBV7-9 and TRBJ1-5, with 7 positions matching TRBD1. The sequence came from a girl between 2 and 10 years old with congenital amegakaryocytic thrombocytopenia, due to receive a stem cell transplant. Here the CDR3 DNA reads TGTGCCAGCAGTCCAGGGGGGGGCAATCAGCCCCAGCATTTT. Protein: CASSPGGGNQPQHF.